This T cell receptor beta chain was captured by sequencing in a study of shared T cell receptors in the human thymus. The data were produced by immunoSEQ multiplex PCR, yet TCRdb's version contains in-frame clones alone and is incomplete. Among more than 550,000 clones listed, approximately 83% were seen once. These data were likewise used in another study, on human thymus T cells. Per that study: Donors consisted of healthy Finnish infants (having corrective surgery for congenital heart defects). The thymus tissue came from resections taken during corrective heart surgery. Use of V and J genes seemed skewed within the thymic and blood repertoires. Unrelated people showed highly overlapping thymic repertoires, related research reported.

Material: thymocytes. The TCR comes from a girl less than two years old with a congenital heart defect.

CDR3 amino acids: CASSFEEGEAFF. The CDR3 DNA follows: TGTGCCAGCAGCTTCGAGGAGGGAGAAGCTTTCTTT. This chain connects TRBV5-6 to TRBJ1-1; no clear D. Trimming stripped 2 bases from V and 8 bases from J, with 10 bases between. The CDR3 totals 12 residues. Looked up from germline, CDR1 is SGHDT and CDR2 is YYEEEE.